A selection of T cell receptor beta chains follows, all from one sample in a study of blood T cell repertoires in COVID-19. TCRdb's table, derived via immunoSEQ multiplex PCR, lists solely in-frame clones and lacks some. This sample yields about 260,000 clones, of which over 75% are seen a single time; 2% to 3% belongs to the top ten. Input material: peripheral blood. These receptors all come from a woman aged 45 to 65 with acute or convalescent COVID-19. Each CDR3 is given with its conserved first and last residue. A D gene is named only where the DNA matches it firmly. Clone size appears in some rows only: once, few, many, or a class for an expanded clone.

v_call: TRBV10-3
clone_size: .
j_call: TRBJ1-1
d_call: .
cdr3_nt: TGTGCCATCAGTGAGTCGGGCAGAATGAACACTGAAGCTTTCTTT
cdr3_aa: CAISESGRMNTEAFF

v_call: TRBV29-1
clone_size: once
j_call: TRBJ2-5
d_call: .
cdr3_nt: TGCAGCGTTGAGAGCATTCTTCAAGAGACCCAGTACTTC
cdr3_aa: CSVESILQETQYF

v_call: TRBV13
clone_size: .
j_call: TRBJ1-2
d_call: .
cdr3_nt: TGTGCCAGCAGCTTAGTGTCGGGGTATGGCTACACCTTC
cdr3_aa: CASSLVSGYGYTF

v_call: TRBV6-5
clone_size: .
j_call: TRBJ2-7
d_call: TRBD2
cdr3_nt: TGTGCCAGCACCCCTGCCGGGGGGAAAGGCTACGAGCAGTACTTC
cdr3_aa: CASTPAGGKGYEQYF

v_call: TRBV7-3
clone_size: .
j_call: TRBJ2-6
d_call: .
cdr3_nt: TGTGCCAGCAGCTTACAATCTGGGGCCAACGTCCTGACTTTC
cdr3_aa: CASSLQSGANVLTF

v_call: TRBV29-1
clone_size: .
j_call: TRBJ2-7
d_call: .
cdr3_nt: TGCAGCGTTGAGTATCAGGGCTACGAGCAGTACTTC
cdr3_aa: CSVEYQGYEQYF

v_call: TRBV4-1
clone_size: .
j_call: TRBJ1-1
d_call: .
cdr3_nt: TGCGCCAGCAGCCAAACCCGAACCGGAGGTACTGAAGCTTTCTTT
cdr3_aa: CASSQTRTGGTEAFF

v_call: TRBV27
clone_size: .
j_call: TRBJ1-5
d_call: .
cdr3_nt: TGTGCCAGCAGTCATTCTGTTGGAGAGGGCAATCAGCCCCAGCATTTT
cdr3_aa: CASSHSVGEGNQPQHF

v_call: TRBV19
clone_size: .
j_call: TRBJ1-4
d_call: TRBD1
cdr3_nt: TGTGCCAGTCAGGACAGGCTTAATGAAAAACTGTTTTTT
cdr3_aa: CASQDRLNEKLFF

v_call: TRBV11-2
clone_size: .
j_call: TRBJ1-1
d_call: TRBD1
cdr3_nt: TGTGCCAGCAGCCTCGGACAGGGACGATATGGGACTGAAGCTTTCTTT
cdr3_aa: CASSLGQGRYGTEAFF

v_call: TRBV30
clone_size: .
j_call: TRBJ2-1
d_call: TRBD2
cdr3_nt: TGTGCCTGGAGTTTTCTGGGACTAGCGGGAGTGACTGAGCAGTTCTTC
cdr3_aa: CAWSFLGLAGVTEQFF

v_call: TRBV7-3
clone_size: once
j_call: TRBJ2-1
d_call: TRBD2
cdr3_nt: TGTGCCAGCAGCTTCACCGGGACTAGCAATGAGGAGCAGTTCTTC
cdr3_aa: CASSFTGTSNEEQFF

v_call: TRBV4-2
clone_size: .
j_call: TRBJ1-3
d_call: .
cdr3_nt: TGTGCCAGCAGCCAAGATTCACAGGGTTGGGGGTACACCATATATTTT
cdr3_aa: CASSQDSQGWGYTIYF

v_call: TRBV5-1
clone_size: .
j_call: TRBJ2-7
d_call: TRBD1
cdr3_nt: TGCGCCAGCAGCGAATGGGGACAGAAAGATTCCTACGAGCAGTACTTC
cdr3_aa: CASSEWGQKDSYEQYF

v_call: TRBV2
clone_size: few
j_call: TRBJ1-2
d_call: TRBD1
cdr3_nt: TGTGCCAGCATCCCTGGGACAGGGCTTGGCTATGGCTACACCTTC
cdr3_aa: CASIPGTGLGYGYTF

v_call: TRBV5-1
clone_size: .
j_call: TRBJ1-3
d_call: .
cdr3_nt: TGCGCCAGCAGCTTGGTAGGGAGGCGCTCTGGAAACACCATATATTTT
cdr3_aa: CASSLVGRRSGNTIYF

v_call: TRBV6-5
clone_size: .
j_call: TRBJ2-7
d_call: .
cdr3_nt: TGTGCCAGCAGTTACTCGAGTGTGAGCTCCTACGAGCAGTACTTC
cdr3_aa: CASSYSSVSSYEQYF

v_call: TRBV19
clone_size: once
j_call: TRBJ2-4
d_call: .
cdr3_nt: TGTGCCAGTAGTCCGCGACAGTTGGCCAAAAACATTCAGTACTTC
cdr3_aa: CASSPRQLAKNIQYF

v_call: TRBV6-2/TRBV6-3
clone_size: once
j_call: TRBJ2-7
d_call: .
cdr3_nt: TGTGCCAGCAGTTCTACGTCCGGGACTTGGCAGTACTTC
cdr3_aa: CASSSTSGTWQYF

v_call: TRBV5-1
clone_size: .
j_call: TRBJ2-2
d_call: TRBD2
cdr3_nt: TGCGCCAGCACCAAGTCTAGCGGCCCGAACACCGGGGAGCTGTTTTTT
cdr3_aa: CASTKSSGPNTGELFF

v_call: TRBV7-2
clone_size: .
j_call: TRBJ1-5
d_call: .
cdr3_nt: TGTGCCAGCAGCTTAAACTGGGCCCACGATCAGCCCCAGCATTTT
cdr3_aa: CASSLNWAHDQPQHF

v_call: TRBV27
clone_size: .
j_call: TRBJ2-7
d_call: TRBD2
cdr3_nt: TGTGCCAGCAGACAAGCGGGGGAGTCCTACGAGCAGTACTTC
cdr3_aa: CASRQAGESYEQYF

v_call: TRBV28
clone_size: .
j_call: TRBJ2-1
d_call: TRBD1
cdr3_nt: TGTGCCAGCAGACCCCCGGGACAGGGATACTACAATGAGCAGTTCTTC
cdr3_aa: CASRPPGQGYYNEQFF

v_call: TRBV29-1
clone_size: .
j_call: TRBJ2-7
d_call: TRBD2
cdr3_nt: TGCAGCGTCGAGCCGGGACTAGAGGGCGAGCAGTACTTC
cdr3_aa: CSVEPGLEGEQYF

v_call: TRBV24-1
clone_size: .
j_call: TRBJ2-5
d_call: TRBD2
cdr3_nt: TGTGCCACCAGTGCGGGAGGGCGAGGACTAGCGTCATCGACCCAGTACTTC
cdr3_aa: CATSAGGRGLASSTQYF

v_call: TRBV6-4
clone_size: .
j_call: TRBJ1-6
d_call: .
cdr3_nt: TGTGCCAGCAGTGGGGGGCACCGTTCACCCCTCCACTTT
cdr3_aa: CASSGGHRSPLHF

v_call: TRBV7-2
clone_size: .
j_call: TRBJ2-3
d_call: TRBD2
cdr3_nt: TGTGCCAGCAGCGACACGCGGGAGGGCCTAGTTACGCAGTATTTT
cdr3_aa: CASSDTREGLVTQYF

v_call: TRBV20-1
clone_size: .
j_call: TRBJ2-7
d_call: TRBD2
cdr3_nt: TGCAGTGCGAGTACTAGCGGGACCTACGAGCAGTACTTC
cdr3_aa: CSASTSGTYEQYF

v_call: TRBV19
clone_size: .
j_call: TRBJ2-1
d_call: TRBD1
cdr3_nt: TGTGCCAGTAGTATCGAGGGGGCTCGTATTCCTGAGCAGTTCTTC
cdr3_aa: CASSIEGARIPEQFF

v_call: TRBV4-1
clone_size: .
j_call: TRBJ2-1
d_call: TRBD2
cdr3_nt: TGCGCCAGCAGCAAACCTCTAGCGGGAGGGCTTTATGAGCAGTTCTTC
cdr3_aa: CASSKPLAGGLYEQFF

v_call: TRBV18
clone_size: .
j_call: TRBJ2-2
d_call: TRBD2
cdr3_nt: TGTGCCAGCTCACCGGGACTAGCGGCTTCGAACACCGGGGAGCTGTTTTTT
cdr3_aa: CASSPGLAASNTGELFF

v_call: TRBV30
clone_size: .
j_call: TRBJ1-6
d_call: .
cdr3_nt: TGTGCCACTGCCTTGAATAATTCACCCCTCCACTTT
cdr3_aa: CATALNNSPLHF

v_call: TRBV3-1/TRBV3-2
clone_size: .
j_call: TRBJ2-7
d_call: .
cdr3_nt: TGTGCCAGCAGCCAAGGCAGGTACGAGCAGTACTTC
cdr3_aa: CASSQGRYEQYF

v_call: TRBV6-5
clone_size: .
j_call: TRBJ2-3
d_call: .
cdr3_nt: TGTGCCAGCAGAAGCGCCTTCACAGATACGCAGTATTTT
cdr3_aa: CASRSAFTDTQYF

v_call: TRBV27
clone_size: once
j_call: TRBJ2-1
d_call: .
cdr3_nt: TGTGCCAGCAGCCGAGCGGGCAAAGCCTACAATGAGCAGTTCTTC
cdr3_aa: CASSRAGKAYNEQFF

v_call: TRBV18
clone_size: .
j_call: TRBJ1-1
d_call: .
cdr3_nt: TGTGCCAGCTCACCTCTAGATAGGACAGCCACTGAAGCTTTCTTT
cdr3_aa: CASSPLDRTATEAFF

v_call: TRBV7-3
clone_size: .
j_call: TRBJ1-2
d_call: .
cdr3_nt: TGTGCCAGCAGCATCACCGGGGGGCCCGGGAAGGGCTACACCTTC
cdr3_aa: CASSITGGPGKGYTF

v_call: TRBV5-1
clone_size: once
j_call: TRBJ2-2
d_call: .
cdr3_nt: TGCGCCAGCAGCGTGACAGGGAACACCGGGGAGCTGTTTTTT
cdr3_aa: CASSVTGNTGELFF

v_call: TRBV9
clone_size: .
j_call: TRBJ1-5
d_call: .
cdr3_nt: TGTGCCAGCAGCGTAGGAGGGATGCAGCCCCAGCATTTT
cdr3_aa: CASSVGGMQPQHF

v_call: TRBV18
clone_size: .
j_call: TRBJ2-5
d_call: TRBD1
cdr3_nt: TGTGCCAGCTCACCTAGGACAGGGGGGTCCCAAGAGACCCAGTACTTC
cdr3_aa: CASSPRTGGSQETQYF

v_call: TRBV11-2
clone_size: few
j_call: TRBJ2-6
d_call: TRBD1
cdr3_nt: TGTGCCAGCAGCTTAGGCCCGGTACAGGGGACTGGGGCCAACGTCCTGACTTTC
cdr3_aa: CASSLGPVQGTGANVLTF

v_call: TRBV7-2
clone_size: .
j_call: TRBJ2-5
d_call: TRBD2
cdr3_nt: TGTGCCAGCAGCTTTCTCGGGAGGCCAGAGACCCAGTACTTC
cdr3_aa: CASSFLGRPETQYF

v_call: TRBV5-1
clone_size: once
j_call: TRBJ1-1
d_call: .
cdr3_nt: TGCGCCAGCACCGCTCAGGGGAACACTGAAGCTTTCTTT
cdr3_aa: CASTAQGNTEAFF

v_call: TRBV7-8
clone_size: .
j_call: TRBJ2-1
d_call: TRBD1
cdr3_nt: TGTGCCAGCAGCATCGGGACAGGGCGGTACAATGAGCAGTTCTTC
cdr3_aa: CASSIGTGRYNEQFF

v_call: TRBV2
clone_size: once
j_call: TRBJ1-6
d_call: .
cdr3_nt: TGTGCCAGCAGTGAAGGGCCCCACAGGGTTTCACCCCTCCACTTT
cdr3_aa: CASSEGPHRVSPLHF

v_call: TRBV7-2
clone_size: .
j_call: TRBJ1-5
d_call: .
cdr3_nt: TGTGCCAGCAGCTTAGCCCCTGACTGGTTTGCTCAGCCCCAGCATTTT
cdr3_aa: CASSLAPDWFAQPQHF

v_call: TRBV4-1
clone_size: .
j_call: TRBJ2-3
d_call: TRBD2
cdr3_nt: TGCGCCAGCAGCCGGGACTATGGCACAGATACGCAGTATTTT
cdr3_aa: CASSRDYGTDTQYF

v_call: TRBV27
clone_size: .
j_call: TRBJ2-2
d_call: TRBD2
cdr3_nt: TGTGCCAGCAGTGTAGCGGGGCAACTCACCGGGGAGCTGTTTTTT
cdr3_aa: CASSVAGQLTGELFF

v_call: TRBV2
clone_size: .
j_call: TRBJ1-2
d_call: TRBD1
cdr3_nt: TGTGCCAGCAGTGAACGTTTAGGGACAGGGCTCCTTAATTTCTATGGCTACACCTTC
cdr3_aa: CASSERLGTGLLNFYGYTF

v_call: TRBV2
clone_size: .
j_call: TRBJ1-1
d_call: .
cdr3_nt: TGTGCCGGGGAGGGGCCAAACACTGAAGCTTTCTTT
cdr3_aa: CAGEGPNTEAFF

v_call: TRBV9
clone_size: .
j_call: TRBJ2-1
d_call: TRBD2
cdr3_nt: TGTGCCAGCAGCGTAAAGGGACTAGCGGAAAGGAGCTCCTACAATGAGCAGTTCTTC
cdr3_aa: CASSVKGLAERSSYNEQFF

v_call: TRBV9
clone_size: .
j_call: TRBJ1-5
d_call: .
cdr3_nt: TGTGCCAGCAGCACGACAGCTAGCAATCAGCCCCAGCATTTT
cdr3_aa: CASSTTASNQPQHF

v_call: TRBV20-1
clone_size: .
j_call: TRBJ2-1
d_call: .
cdr3_nt: TGCAGTGCTAGTTTCAGGGGAGTATACAATGAGCAGTTCTTC
cdr3_aa: CSASFRGVYNEQFF

v_call: TRBV6-6
clone_size: .
j_call: TRBJ1-2
d_call: .
cdr3_nt: TGTGCCAGCAGTTACAGCGTAGATAACTATGGCTACACCTTC
cdr3_aa: CASSYSVDNYGYTF

v_call: TRBV30
clone_size: .
j_call: TRBJ1-2
d_call: .
cdr3_nt: TGTGCCTGGAGTGTACTCGGGGAGTATGGCTACACCTTC
cdr3_aa: CAWSVLGEYGYTF

v_call: TRBV2
clone_size: .
j_call: TRBJ2-2
d_call: TRBD1
cdr3_nt: TGTGCCAGCAGGGACCGGACAGGGGCCGGGGAGCTGTTTTTT
cdr3_aa: CASRDRTGAGELFF

v_call: TRBV7-8
clone_size: few
j_call: TRBJ1-5
d_call: TRBD1
cdr3_nt: TGTGCCAGCAGCTACACAGGGGGTGATCAGCCCCAGCATTTT
cdr3_aa: CASSYTGGDQPQHF

v_call: TRBV28
clone_size: .
j_call: TRBJ2-1
d_call: .
cdr3_nt: TGTGCCATCACCGGGACAGGGGATCGCGGGAGGGCCGGTAATGAGCAGTTCTTC
cdr3_aa: CAITGTGDRGRAGNEQFF